The subject of this entry is one T cell receptor beta chain. These data come from a study of control samples from healthy donors and cancer patients. Generated by immunoSEQ multiplex PCR, the TCRdb table keeps only in-frame clones and is missing some. This sample has 100,000 to 150,000 clones, with 85% to 90% found just once. The specimen sequenced was blood. The TCR sequence derives from a man aged 25 to 45 in good health.

The CDR3: CASSLGQGNEKLFF. Here the CDR3 DNA reads TGTGCCAGCAGCTTAGGACAGGGAAATGAAAAACTGTTTTTT. This chain links TRBV7-9 with TRBJ1-4; 7 positions match TRBD1. The CDR3 runs 14 residues. The V and J ends lost 1 base and 5 bases, in that order; junction bases with no gene match: 1. Germline lookup yields CDR1 SEHNR and CDR2 FQNEAQ (reference sequence).